A single sample gave rise to the 13 T cell receptor beta chains below, sequenced in a study of cytomegalovirus exposure and HLA in healthy donors. The PCR used 60 Vbeta and 13 Jbeta primers. Clones were sequenced by immunoSEQ multiplex PCR, and TCRdb holds only the in-frame ones, with some missing. The data hold about 140,000 clones, with more than 70% observed a single time. Sequencing used PBMCs. The receptor source for this set is a man aged 50-60 years in good health and CMV-seropositive.

This clone has more than one count but fewer than ten. The CDR3 is CATRGGRNTGELFF. The CDR3 bases are TGCGCCACTCGGGGGGGGCGAAACACCGGGGAGCTGTTTTTT. The rearrangement joins TRBV10-2 to TRBJ2-2; 8 bases are a match to TRBD2. The CDR3 sequence is 14 residues long. Germline loops: CDR1 WSHSY, CDR2 SAAADI. The V segment lost 10 bases and the J segment 2 bases; nucleotides outside the gene matches: 6.

V gene TRBV25-1 combines with J gene TRBJ2-3, with D possibly matching TRBD1 (6 bases). Trimming took 2 bases from V and 6 from J, leaving 6 bases between them. CDR3 size: 12 residues. Germline CDR1 MGHDK, CDR2 SYGVNS. CDR3 in amino acids: CASSERGDTQYF. The CDR3 DNA is TGTGCCAGCAGTGAAAGGGGGGATACGCAGTATTTT.

This clone has just one count. V gene TRBV9 combines with J gene TRBJ2-5; possibly TRBD1 for D (7 bases). V was clipped by 3 bases and J by 2 bases, with 14 bases between them. Germline V lookup: CDR1 SGDLS, CDR2 YYNGEE. This CDR3 is 15 amino acids long. The CDR3 nucleotides are TGTGCCAGCAGCGGCGGGGCAGGGGGACAAGAGACCCAGTACTTC. Translation gives CASSGGAGGQETQYF.

The V gene is TRBV6-5, the J gene TRBJ1-2; 9 bases line up with TRBD1. The CDR3 covers 16 residues. V was pared by 2 bases and J by 8 bases, with 12 bases of the junction left unmatched. Germline V lookup: CDR1 MNHEY, CDR2 SVGAGI. The CDR3 here is CASSYGGTGGARGYTF. The CDR3 region has the DNA TGTGCCAGCAGTTACGGGGGCACAGGGGGCGCGAGGGGCTACACCTTC.

This CDR3 is CASSLSGTSGREQFF. The CDR3, as DNA: TGTGCCAGCTCATTATCCGGGACTAGCGGGAGGGAGCAGTTCTTC. The rearrangement joins TRBV18 to TRBJ2-1, with 15 positions matching TRBD2. The J segment lost 10 bases and the V segment lost 5 bases, leaving 6 bases of the junction unmatched. From germline, CDR1 is KGHSH and CDR2 LQKENI. This CDR3 has 15 amino acids.

The rearrangement uses TRBV6-1 and TRBJ1-2; 8 nucleotides agree with TRBD1. Germline loops: CDR1 MNHNS, CDR2 SASEGT. There are 15 residues in the CDR3. J lost 4 bases, V lost 6 bases, and 10 bases had no gene match. CDR3 protein: CASRPGQGGSYGYTF. The CDR3 DNA reads as TGTGCCAGCAGACCCGGACAGGGAGGGAGCTATGGCTACACCTTC.

The rearrangement links TRBV14 to TRBJ2-1, with 11 bases matching TRBD2. Per the germline V gene, CDR1 is SGHDN and CDR2 is FVKESK. CDR3 length equals 14 residues. V shed 8 bases and J 6 bases; nucleotides not matched to a gene: 6. CDR3 region: CASRLAGRSNEQFF. CDR3 DNA sequence: TGTGCCAGCCGACTAGCGGGGCGATCCAATGAGCAGTTCTTC.

CDR3: CASRPGQGGYEQYF. CDR3 nucleotides: TGTGCCAGCAGGCCGGGACAGGGTGGCTACGAGCAGTACTTC. V is TRBV7-8 and J is TRBJ2-7; 9 bases are a match to TRBD1. Germline trimming cut 6 bases from V and 3 bases from J; bases unmatched to any gene: 6. The CDR3 is 14 amino acids. The V gene's germline CDR1 is SGHVS and CDR2 FQNEAQ.

The V call is TRBV6-1, the J call TRBJ2-7; 8 bases map to TRBD2. The CDR3 extends over 13 amino acids. Germline values: CDR1 MNHNS, CDR2 SASEGT. Trimming at V came to 6 bases and at J to 12 bases, leaving 13 bases not matched to a gene. CDR3 region: CASRQTSGAHAYF. The CDR3 DNA follows: TGTGCCAGCAGGCAAACTAGCGGAGCCCATGCGTACTTC.

The rearrangement uses TRBV5-1 and TRBJ2-3, with 11 bases fitting TRBD1. V shed 4 bases, J shed 5 bases, and the junction held 9 bases outside the gene matches. The CDR3 is made up of 16 amino acids. Germline V gene data show CDR1 as SGHRS and CDR2 as YFSETQ. The CDR3 reads CASSHTGTGGKDTQYF. CDR3 in DNA: TGCGCCAGCAGCCATACCGGGACAGGGGGTAAAGATACGCAGTATTTT.

The J gene is TRBJ1-1, the V gene TRBV27, with D possibly matching TRBD1 (5 bases). V gave up 5 bases and J gave up 2 bases, with 12 bases separating them. The germline V gene encodes CDR1 MNHEY and CDR2 SMNVEV (reference sequence). This CDR3 region has 14 residues. The CDR3 spells CASSHRRGNTEAFF. The CDR3, as DNA: TGTGCCAGCAGTCACAGAAGGGGAAACACTGAAGCTTTCTTT.

The CDR3 here is CASSYSHQETQYF. The CDR3 DNA reads as TGTGCCAGCAGCTACTCACACCAAGAGACCCAGTACTTC. The gene calls are TRBV2 and TRBJ2-5; D unclear. CDR3 length: 13 amino acids. Germline V lookup: CDR1 SNHLY, CDR2 FYNNEI. V lost 6 bases and J lost 0, with 8 bases in between. Variable domain in full (rest from reference TRBV2 and TRBJ2-5): EPEVTQTPSHQVTQMGQEVILRCVPISNHLYFYWYRQILGQKVEFLVSFYNNEISEKSEIFDDQFSVERPDGSNFTLKIRSTKLEDSAMYFCASSYSHQETQYFGPGTRLLVL.

The V gene is TRBV6-1, the J gene TRBJ1-2; tentatively, D is TRBD1 (6 bases). The CDR3 spans 15 residues. Germline V lookup: CDR1 MNHNS, CDR2 SASEGT. Between the trimmed V and J ends, which lost 0 bases and 4 bases, there was a span of 12 bases. In DNA form, the CDR3 reads TGTGCCAGCAGTGAAGCGGGGGCTGGGGGCTATGGCTACACCTTC. Protein: CASSEAGAGGYGYTF.